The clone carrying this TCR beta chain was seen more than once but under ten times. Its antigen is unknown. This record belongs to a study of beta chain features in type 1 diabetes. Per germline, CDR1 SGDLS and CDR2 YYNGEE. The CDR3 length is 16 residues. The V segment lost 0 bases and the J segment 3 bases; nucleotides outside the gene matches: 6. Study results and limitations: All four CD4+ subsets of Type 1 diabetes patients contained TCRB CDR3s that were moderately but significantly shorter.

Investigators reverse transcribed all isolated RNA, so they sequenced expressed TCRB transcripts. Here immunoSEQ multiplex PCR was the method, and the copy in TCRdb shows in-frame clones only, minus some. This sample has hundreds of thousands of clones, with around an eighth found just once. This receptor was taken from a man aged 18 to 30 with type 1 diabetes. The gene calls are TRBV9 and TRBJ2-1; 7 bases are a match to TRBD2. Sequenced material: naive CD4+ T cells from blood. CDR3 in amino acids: CASSVEAGVLYNEQFF. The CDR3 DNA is TGTGCCAGCAGCGTAGAGGCGGGAGTCCTCTACAATGAGCAGTTCTTC.